One sample yielded the 2 T cell receptor beta chains listed below, sequenced in a study of T-cell reconstitution after alpha-beta-depleted transplantation in children. Unique molecular identifiers were incorporated into the prepared TCRbeta library. Each CDR3 protein gets one entry after TCRdb re-called the PCR reads with MiXCR. The sample holds 600,000 to 800,000 distinct CDR3 sequences; about an eighth are singletons and the top ten take around 0.79%. The starting material was PBMCs, obtained before TCRalphabeta/CD19-depleted stem cell transplant. All receptors come from a girl aged 2 to 9 with congenital amegakaryocytic thrombocytopenia, due to receive a stem cell transplant.

The chain combines TRBV5-1 with TRBJ2-5; D unclear. The CDR3 has 13 residues. Germline lookup yields CDR1 SGHRS and CDR2 YFSETQ. Trimming removed 7 bases from V and 5 bases from J, with 15 bases in between. The CDR3 sequence is CASAAPPRETQYF. CDR3 nucleotides: TGCGCCAGCGCGGCTCCGCCTCGGGAGACCCAGTACTTC.

This clonotype was seen ten or more times. The chain has TRBV5-5 and TRBJ2-5; D is uncertain. Germline V gene data show CDR1 as SGHKS and CDR2 as YYEKEE (reference sequence). There are 16 residues in the CDR3. Trimming cost V 1 base and J 3 bases, with 16 bases left between them. CDR3 nucleotide sequence: TGTGCCAGCAGCTTGTCCATGAGTGGAGAAAAAGAGACCCAGTACTTC. Translation gives CASSLSMSGEKETQYF. The full variable domain, its missing parts supplied by reference TRBV5-5 and TRBJ2-5, is DAGVTQSPTHLIKTRGQQVTLRCSPISGHKSVSWYQQVLGQGPQFIFQYYEKEERGRGNFPDRFSARQFPNYSSELNVNALLLGDSALYLCASSLSMSGEKETQYFGPGTRLLVL.